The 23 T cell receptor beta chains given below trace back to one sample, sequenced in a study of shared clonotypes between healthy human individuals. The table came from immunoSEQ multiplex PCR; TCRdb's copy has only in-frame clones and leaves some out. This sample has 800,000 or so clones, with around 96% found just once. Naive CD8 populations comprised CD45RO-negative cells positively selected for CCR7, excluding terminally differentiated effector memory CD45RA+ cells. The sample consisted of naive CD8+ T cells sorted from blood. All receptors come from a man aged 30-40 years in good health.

The DNA of the CDR3 is TGTGCCAGCAGTCTCATGGGACTAGCGGGAAGTATTCACGGGGAGCTGTTTTTT. This encodes CASSLMGLAGSIHGELFF. The chain uses TRBV28 and TRBJ2-2; 13 bases fit TRBD2. The V segment lost 5 bases and the J segment 7 bases; nucleotides outside the gene matches: 13. The CDR3 covers 18 residues. Germline CDR1 is MDHEN and CDR2 is SYDVKM.

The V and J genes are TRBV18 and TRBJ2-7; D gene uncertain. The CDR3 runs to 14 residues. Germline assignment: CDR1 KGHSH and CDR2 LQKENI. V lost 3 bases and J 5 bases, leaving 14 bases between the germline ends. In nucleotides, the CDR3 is TGTGCCAGCTCACCGCCGGTAAAGCCTAACGAGCAGTACTTC. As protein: CASSPPVKPNEQYF.

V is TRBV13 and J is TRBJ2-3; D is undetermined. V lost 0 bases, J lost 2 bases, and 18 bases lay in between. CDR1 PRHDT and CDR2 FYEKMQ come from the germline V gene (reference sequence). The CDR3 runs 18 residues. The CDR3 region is CASSLGPRAGPTTDTQYF. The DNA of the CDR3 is TGTGCCAGCAGCTTAGGTCCTAGAGCAGGACCTACCACAGATACGCAGTATTTT. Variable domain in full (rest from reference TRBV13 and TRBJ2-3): AAGVIQSPRHLIKEKRETATLKCYPIPRHDTVYWYQQGPGQDPQFLISFYEKMQSDKGSIPDRFSAQQFSDYHSELNMSSLELGDSALYFCASSLGPRAGPTTDTQYFGPGTRLTVL.

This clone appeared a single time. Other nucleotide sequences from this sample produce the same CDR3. CDR3 nucleotide sequence: TGTGCCAGCAGCCCCTCCGGGGAGCTGTTTTTT. It specifies CASSPSGELFF. The chain is built from TRBV11-2 and TRBJ2-2; D gene ambiguous. CDR1 is SGHAT and CDR2 is FQNNGV in the germline V gene. This CDR3 comprises 11 residues. V lost 5 bases and J lost 6, with 4 bases in between.

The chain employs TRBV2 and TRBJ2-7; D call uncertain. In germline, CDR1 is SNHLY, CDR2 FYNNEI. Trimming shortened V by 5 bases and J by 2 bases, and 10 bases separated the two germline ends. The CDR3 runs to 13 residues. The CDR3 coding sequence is TGTGCCAGCAGTATAGGGCCCACCTACGAGCAGTACTTC. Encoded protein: CASSIGPTYEQYF. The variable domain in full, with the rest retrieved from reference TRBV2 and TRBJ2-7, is EPEVTQTPSHQVTQMGQEVILRCVPISNHLYFYWYRQILGQKVEFLVSFYNNEISEKSEIFDDQFSVERPDGSNFTLKIRSTKLEDSAMYFCASSIGPTYEQYFGPGTRLTVT.

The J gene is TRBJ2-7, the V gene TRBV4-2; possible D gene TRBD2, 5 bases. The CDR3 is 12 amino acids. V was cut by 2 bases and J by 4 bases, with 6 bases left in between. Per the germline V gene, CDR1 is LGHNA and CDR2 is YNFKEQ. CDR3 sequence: CASSQTGYEQYF. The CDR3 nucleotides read TGTGCCAGCAGCCAAACGGGGTACGAGCAGTACTTC.

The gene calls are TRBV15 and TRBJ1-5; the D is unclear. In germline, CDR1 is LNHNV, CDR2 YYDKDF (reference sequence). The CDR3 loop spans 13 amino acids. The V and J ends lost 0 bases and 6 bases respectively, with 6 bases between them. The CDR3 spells CATSRESRQPQHF. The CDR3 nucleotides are TGTGCCACCAGCAGAGAAAGTCGTCAGCCCCAGCATTTT.

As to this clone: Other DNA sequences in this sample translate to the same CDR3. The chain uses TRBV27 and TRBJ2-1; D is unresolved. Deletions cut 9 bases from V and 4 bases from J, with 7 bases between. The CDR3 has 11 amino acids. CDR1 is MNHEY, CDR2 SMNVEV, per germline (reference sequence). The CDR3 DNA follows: TGTGCCAGTGCGGCGTACAATGAGCAGTTCTTC. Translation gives CASAAYNEQFF.

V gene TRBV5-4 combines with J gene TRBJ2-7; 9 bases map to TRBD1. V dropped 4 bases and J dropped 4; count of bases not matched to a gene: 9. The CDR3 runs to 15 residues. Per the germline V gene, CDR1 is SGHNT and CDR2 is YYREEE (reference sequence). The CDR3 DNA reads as TGTGCCAGCAGCATAACCGGGACAGGGATATACGAGCAGTACTTC. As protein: CASSITGTGIYEQYF.

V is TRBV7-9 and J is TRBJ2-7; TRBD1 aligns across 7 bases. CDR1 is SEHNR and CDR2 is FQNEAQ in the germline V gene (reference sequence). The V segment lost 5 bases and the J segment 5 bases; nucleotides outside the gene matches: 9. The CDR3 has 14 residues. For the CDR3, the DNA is TGTGCCAGCAGCACCCCGGGACAGTTCGACGAGCAGTACTTC. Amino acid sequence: CASSTPGQFDEQYF.

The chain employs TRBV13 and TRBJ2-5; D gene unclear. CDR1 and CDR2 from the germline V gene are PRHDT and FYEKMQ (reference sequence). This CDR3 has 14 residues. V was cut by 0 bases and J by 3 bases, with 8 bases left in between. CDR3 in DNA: TGTGCCAGCAGCTTAGGAGGGCTCAAAGAGACCCAGTACTTC. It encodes CASSLGGLKETQYF.

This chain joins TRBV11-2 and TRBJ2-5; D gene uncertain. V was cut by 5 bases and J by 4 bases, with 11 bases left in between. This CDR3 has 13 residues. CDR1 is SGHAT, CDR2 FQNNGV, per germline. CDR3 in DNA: TGTGCCAGCAGCCACCTATTGCGAGAGACCCAGTACTTC. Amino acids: CASSHLLRETQYF.

The CDR3 loop is CASSLIPLGANVLTF. CDR3 in DNA: TGTGCCAGCAGTTTAATACCTCTTGGGGCCAACGTCCTGACTTTC. This chain links TRBV28 with TRBJ2-6, with unresolved D. CDR1 is MDHEN, CDR2 SYDVKM, per germline. Between the trimmed V and J ends, which lost 2 bases and 3 bases, there was a span of 8 bases. The CDR3 is made up of 15 amino acids.

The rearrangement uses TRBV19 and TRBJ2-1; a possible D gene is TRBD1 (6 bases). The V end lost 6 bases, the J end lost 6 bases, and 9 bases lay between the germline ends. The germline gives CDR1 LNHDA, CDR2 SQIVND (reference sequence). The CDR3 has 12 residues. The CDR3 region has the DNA TGTGCCAGTAGAAACAGGGCCAATGAGCAGTTCTTC. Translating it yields CASRNRANEQFF.

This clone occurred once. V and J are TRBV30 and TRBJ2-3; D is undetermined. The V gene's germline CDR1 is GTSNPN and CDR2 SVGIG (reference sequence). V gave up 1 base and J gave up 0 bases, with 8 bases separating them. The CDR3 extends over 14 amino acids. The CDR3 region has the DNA TGTGCCTGGAGTGGCTTGTCCAGCACAGATACGCAGTATTTT. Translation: CAWSGLSSTDTQYF.

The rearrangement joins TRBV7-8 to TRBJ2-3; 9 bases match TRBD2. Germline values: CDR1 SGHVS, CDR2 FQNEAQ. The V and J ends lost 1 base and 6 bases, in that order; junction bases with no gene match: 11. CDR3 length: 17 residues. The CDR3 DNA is TGTGCCAGCAGCTTAGTCTCTAGCGGGACAATTGTGGATACGCAGTATTTT. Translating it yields CASSLVSSGTIVDTQYF.

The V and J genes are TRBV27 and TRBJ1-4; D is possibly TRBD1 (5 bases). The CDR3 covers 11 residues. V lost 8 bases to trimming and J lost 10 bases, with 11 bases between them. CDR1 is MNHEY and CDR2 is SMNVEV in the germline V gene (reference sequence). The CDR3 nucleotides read TGTGCCAGCTCGCGGGGCGGAAAACTGTTTTTT. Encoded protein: CASSRGGKLFF.

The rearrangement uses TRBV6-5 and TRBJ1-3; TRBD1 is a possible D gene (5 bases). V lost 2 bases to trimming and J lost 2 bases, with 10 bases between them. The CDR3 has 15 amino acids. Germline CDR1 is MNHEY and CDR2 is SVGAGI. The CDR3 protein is CASSYTQGAGNTIYF. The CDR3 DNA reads TGTGCCAGCAGTTACACCCAGGGAGCTGGAAACACCATATATTTT.

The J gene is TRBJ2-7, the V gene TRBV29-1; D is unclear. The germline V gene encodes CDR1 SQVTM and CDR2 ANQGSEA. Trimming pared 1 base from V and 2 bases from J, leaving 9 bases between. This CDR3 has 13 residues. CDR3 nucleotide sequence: TGCAGCGTTGAAGGTCAGGACCCCTACGAGCAGTACTTC. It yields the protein CSVEGQDPYEQYF.

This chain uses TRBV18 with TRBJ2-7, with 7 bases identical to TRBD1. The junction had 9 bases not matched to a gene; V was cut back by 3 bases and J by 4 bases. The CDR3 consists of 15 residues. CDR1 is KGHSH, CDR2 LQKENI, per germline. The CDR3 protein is CASSPRDSYEYEQYF. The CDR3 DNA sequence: TGTGCCAGCTCACCCCGGGACAGCTACGAATACGAGCAGTACTTC.

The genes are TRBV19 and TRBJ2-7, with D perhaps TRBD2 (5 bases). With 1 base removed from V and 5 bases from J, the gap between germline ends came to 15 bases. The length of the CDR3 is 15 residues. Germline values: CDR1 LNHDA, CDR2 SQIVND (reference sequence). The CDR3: CASSIAEELSHEQYF. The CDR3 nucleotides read TGTGCCAGTAGTATAGCGGAGGAGTTGAGTCACGAGCAGTACTTC.

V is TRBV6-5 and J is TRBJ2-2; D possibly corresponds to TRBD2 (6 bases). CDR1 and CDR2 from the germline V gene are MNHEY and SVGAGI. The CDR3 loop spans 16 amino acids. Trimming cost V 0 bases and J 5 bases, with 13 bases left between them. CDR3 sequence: CASSYSPEGLTGELFF. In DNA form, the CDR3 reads TGTGCCAGCAGTTACTCCCCCGAAGGACTAACCGGGGAGCTGTTTTTT.

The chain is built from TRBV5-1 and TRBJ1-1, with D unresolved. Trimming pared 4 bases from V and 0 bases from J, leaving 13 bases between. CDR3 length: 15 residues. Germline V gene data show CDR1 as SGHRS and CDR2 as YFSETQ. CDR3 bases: TGCGCCAGCAGCAGTCTTCTCGGTGTGAACACTGAAGCTTTCTTT. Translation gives CASSSLLGVNTEAFF.